This TCR beta chain is from a study of post-analysis software for immune sequencing data. Study in general: The disease courses spanned relapsing-remitting, secondary progressive and progressive-relapsing forms of multiple sclerosis. General study results and limits: Controls had lower frequencies than patients of 4 or 5 TRBV segments, which included TRBV5-6, TRBV5-1 and TRBV20-1. There was significantly lower normalized Chao1 diversity in multiple sclerosis patients than in controls.

Losses at the gene ends were 1 base for V and 5 bases for J; bases not matched to a gene: 3. This CDR3 contains 15 residues. CDR1 SEHNR and CDR2 FQNEAQ come from the germline V gene (reference sequence). cDNA libraries of TCR beta carried unique molecular identifiers. In TCRdb, the PCR reads were re-called with MiXCR into one record per CDR3 protein. The profile covers approximately 770,000 distinct CDR3 sequences, with 46% appearing a single time and 4% to 5% taken by the ten largest. On this clonotype itself: No antigen is known for it.

The clonotype was recovered from a girl between 10 and 17 years old with multiple sclerosis. The genes are TRBV7-9 and TRBJ2-1; TRBD1 aligns across 9 bases. Material: blood. The CDR3 protein is CASSLVGQGNNEQFF. The CDR3 bases are TGTGCCAGCAGCTTAGTGGGACAGGGTAACAATGAGCAGTTCTTC.